The present entry profiles one T cell receptor (beta chain) with its context. Its specific antigen is unknown. No much larger clone exists at a distance of one base, and base qualities are not known. According to the study, the label for this sample's time point signals: about 28 days (+/-7) after the second vaccine dose. AZD1222 recipients with second doses at about 4 weeks or about 12 weeks were pooled, because spike-specific TCR depth and breadth did not differ between schedules. Samples from vaccinated people were obtained from the UK trials COV001 and COV002, which included a single-blind randomized controlled phase 2/3 trial of AZD1222 (ChAdOx1 nCoV-19) in healthy adults. For TCRbeta chain sequencing, PBMC samples from trial participants were taken at day 0 and at day 28 after the second dose. CDR1 and CDR2 (GTSNPN, SVGIG) derive from the germline V gene (reference sequence). Reading from cysteine to phenylalanine, the CDR3 counts 13 amino acids. The DNA shown is the 39-base CDR3, in frame from base 1. Trimming leaves V shorter by 1 base and J shorter by 8 bases, with the junction holding 4 bases beyond the gene matches.

This sample stems from a study of T cell responses to AZD1222 COVID-19 vaccine (dated by TCRdb to 2020 to 2023). Regarding the complete study: A total of 230 to 250 trial participants underwent TCR sequencing, of whom 207 received two doses of AZD1222 and about 25 received two doses of the MenACWY control vaccine. Trial participants were enrolled by age into subgroups of 18-55, 56-69 and 70-plus years, and approximately 150, 30 and 60 TCR-sequenced participants, respectively, were included in these subgroups. Results the study describes overall, beyond this receptor: Participants were mostly white British, with more females than males. The authors suggested clonal diversity may have been underestimated. Reportedly, close to half of the unique spike-specific TCRs recognized epitopes lying outside the regions that are mutated in the B.1.351 and B.1.1.7 variants. Conclusions about previously exposed vaccinees were limited because only six AZD1222 recipients were SARS-CoV-2 seropositive at baseline. In the small 56-69-year group, the increase in depth fell short of significance, most likely because of low power. CD4 TCRs associated with the vaccine covered the entire spike protein, and the dominant responses were in regions 160-218 and 743-854. Because no day 14 peak-response samples were available, repertoires were characterized only after the peak T cell response. Spike-specific TCR breadth and depth rose significantly after two AZD1222 doses compared with day 0 and with MenACWY recipients.

The CDR3 regions of human TCRbeta chains were analyzed by immunosequencing. The authors' analysis ran thus. TCRs in the repertoires were matched against a reference library of SARS-CoV-2-specific TCRs that had been generated with the MIRA antigen-specificity platform. Breadth was defined as the fraction of unique TCRs that were SARS-CoV-2-associated, and depth was defined as the fraction of total T cells that were SARS-CoV-2-associated. Using the MIRA data, each spike-specific TCR was mapped to the spike region that the TCR reacts to and placed in a CD4 or CD8 class. Log10-transformed breadth and depth values were compared by one-way ANOVA with Sidak's multiple comparisons tests. TCRdb limited this immuneACCESS table to in-frame rearrangements with V and J called. A share of clones is missing; checked studies link under half to unresolved V genes, and the rest is unexplained. V, J and clone size are those of that table, while D and trimming were read from the DNA. The sample yields approximately 170,000 clones; just over 85% were counted once. Around a tenth of the sample comes from the top ten.

This chain is built from TRBV30 and TRBJ1-5, and 8 junctional nucleotides match TRBD1. The specimen was peripheral blood, collected 28 days after the second AZD1222 dose. The clonotype originates from an adult who received the AZD1222 COVID-19 vaccine. The DNA sequence follows: TGTGCCTGGAGTGACAGGGGGTATGAGCCCCAGCATTTT. This yields the protein CAWSDRGYEPQHF.